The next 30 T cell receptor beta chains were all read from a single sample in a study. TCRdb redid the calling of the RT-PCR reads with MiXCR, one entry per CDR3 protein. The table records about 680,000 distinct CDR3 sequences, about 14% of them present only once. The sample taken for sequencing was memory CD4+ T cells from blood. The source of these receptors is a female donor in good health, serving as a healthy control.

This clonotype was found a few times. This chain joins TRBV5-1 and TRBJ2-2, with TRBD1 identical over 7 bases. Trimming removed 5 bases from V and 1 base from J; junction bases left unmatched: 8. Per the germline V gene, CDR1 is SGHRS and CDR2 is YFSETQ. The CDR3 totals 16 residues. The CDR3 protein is CASSLQTGRNTGELFF. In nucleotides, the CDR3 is TGCGCCAGCAGTTTACAGACAGGGAGGAACACCGGGGAGCTGTTTTTT.

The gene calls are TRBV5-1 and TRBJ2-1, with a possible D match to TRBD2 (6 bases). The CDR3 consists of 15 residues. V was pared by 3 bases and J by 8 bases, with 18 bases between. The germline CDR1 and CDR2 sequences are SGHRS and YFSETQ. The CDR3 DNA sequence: TGCGCCAGCAGCTCTGGAGTGGGGGGATGGGATGAGCAGTTCTTC. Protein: CASSSGVGGWDEQFF.

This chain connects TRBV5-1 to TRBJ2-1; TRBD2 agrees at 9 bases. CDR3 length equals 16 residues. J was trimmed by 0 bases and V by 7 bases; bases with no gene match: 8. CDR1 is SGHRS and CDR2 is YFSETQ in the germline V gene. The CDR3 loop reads CASGGRLADSYNEQFF. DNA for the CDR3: TGCGCCAGCGGCGGGAGACTAGCGGACTCCTACAATGAGCAGTTCTTC.

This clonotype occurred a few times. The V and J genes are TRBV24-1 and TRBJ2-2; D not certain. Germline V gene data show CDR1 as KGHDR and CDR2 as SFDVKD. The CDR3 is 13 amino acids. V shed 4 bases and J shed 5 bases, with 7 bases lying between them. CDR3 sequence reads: CATSEGSTGELFF. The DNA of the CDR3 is TGTGCCACCAGTGAAGGTTCGACCGGGGAGCTGTTTTTT.

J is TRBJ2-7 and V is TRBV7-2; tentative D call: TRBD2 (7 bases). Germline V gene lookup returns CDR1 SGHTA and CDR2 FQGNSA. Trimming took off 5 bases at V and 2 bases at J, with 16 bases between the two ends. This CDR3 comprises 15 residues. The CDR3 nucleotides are TGTGCCAGCAGCCAAGAACGGGGGGCGGCCTACGAGCAGTACTTC. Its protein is CASSQERGAAYEQYF.

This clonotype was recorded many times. CDR3 residues: CASSLLAGEQYF. CDR3 coding DNA: TGTGCCAGCAGTTTACTGGCGGGGGAGCAGTACTTC. V gene TRBV27 combines with J gene TRBJ2-7; D may be TRBD2 (6 bases). The CDR3 loop spans 12 amino acids. The ends were cut back, 2 bases at V and 7 bases at J, with 9 bases in the middle. Germline assignment: CDR1 MNHEY and CDR2 SMNVEV (reference sequence).

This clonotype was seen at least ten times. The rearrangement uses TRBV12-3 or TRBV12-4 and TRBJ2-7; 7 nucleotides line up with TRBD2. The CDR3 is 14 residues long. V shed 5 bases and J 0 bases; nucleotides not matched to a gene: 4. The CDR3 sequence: CASSPRGISYEQYF. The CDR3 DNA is TGTGCCAGCAGTCCGCGGGGGATCTCCTACGAGCAGTACTTC.

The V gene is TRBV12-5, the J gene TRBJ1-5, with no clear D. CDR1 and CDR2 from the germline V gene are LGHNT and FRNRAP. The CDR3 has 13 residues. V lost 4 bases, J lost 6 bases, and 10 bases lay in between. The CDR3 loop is CASGYEVLQPQHF. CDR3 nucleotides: TGTGCTAGTGGTTACGAGGTTCTTCAGCCCCAGCATTTT.

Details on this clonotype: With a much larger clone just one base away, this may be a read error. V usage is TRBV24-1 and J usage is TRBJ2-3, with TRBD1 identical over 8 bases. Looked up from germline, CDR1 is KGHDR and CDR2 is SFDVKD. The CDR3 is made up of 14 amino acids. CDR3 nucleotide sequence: TGTGCCACCAGTGGGACAGGGATCACAAATACGCAGTATTTT. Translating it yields CATSGTGITNTQYF.

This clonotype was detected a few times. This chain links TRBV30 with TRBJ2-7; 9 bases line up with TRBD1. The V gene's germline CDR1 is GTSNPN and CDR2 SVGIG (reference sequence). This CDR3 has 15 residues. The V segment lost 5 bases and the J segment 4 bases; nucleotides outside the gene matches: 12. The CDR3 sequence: CAWGRAGTGRYEQYF. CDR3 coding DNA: TGTGCCTGGGGTCGGGCCGGGACAGGGCGATACGAGCAGTACTTC.

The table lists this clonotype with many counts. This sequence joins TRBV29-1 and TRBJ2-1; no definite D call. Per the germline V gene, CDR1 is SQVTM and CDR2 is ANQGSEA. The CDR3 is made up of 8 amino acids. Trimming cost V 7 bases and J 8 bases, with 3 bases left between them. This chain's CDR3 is CSGDEQFF. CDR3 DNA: TGCAGCGGCGATGAGCAGTTCTTC.

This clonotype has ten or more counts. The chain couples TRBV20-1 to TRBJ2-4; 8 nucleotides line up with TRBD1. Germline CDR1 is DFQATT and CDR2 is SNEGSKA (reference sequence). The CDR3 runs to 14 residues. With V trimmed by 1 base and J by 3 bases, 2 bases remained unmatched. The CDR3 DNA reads TGCAGTGCTAGAGCGGACAGGGACAAAAACATTCAGTACTTC. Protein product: CSARADRDKNIQYF.

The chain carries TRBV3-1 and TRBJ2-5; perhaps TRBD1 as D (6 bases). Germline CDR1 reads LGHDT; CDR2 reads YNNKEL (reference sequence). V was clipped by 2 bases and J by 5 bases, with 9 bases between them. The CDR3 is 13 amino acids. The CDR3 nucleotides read TGTGCCAGCAGCCAAATGAGGGGGGAGACCCAGTACTTC. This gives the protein CASSQMRGETQYF.

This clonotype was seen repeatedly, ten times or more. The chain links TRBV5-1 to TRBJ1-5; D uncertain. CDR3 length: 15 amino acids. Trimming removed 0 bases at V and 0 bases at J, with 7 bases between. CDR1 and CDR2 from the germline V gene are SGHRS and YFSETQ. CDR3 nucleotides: TGCGCCAGCAGCTTGGGGCTAGATAGCAATCAGCCCCAGCATTTT. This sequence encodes CASSLGLDSNQPQHF.

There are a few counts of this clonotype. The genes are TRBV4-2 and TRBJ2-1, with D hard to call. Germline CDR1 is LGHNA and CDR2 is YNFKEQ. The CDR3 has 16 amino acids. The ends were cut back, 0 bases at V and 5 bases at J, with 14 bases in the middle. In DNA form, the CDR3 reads TGTGCCAGCAGCCAAGAGCCTACCCACAATAACAATGAGCAGTTCTTC. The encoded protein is CASSQEPTHNNNEQFF.

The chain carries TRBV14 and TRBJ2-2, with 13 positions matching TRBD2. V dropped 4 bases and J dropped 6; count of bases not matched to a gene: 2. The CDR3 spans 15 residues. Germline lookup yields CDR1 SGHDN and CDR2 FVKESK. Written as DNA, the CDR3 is TGTGCCAGCAGCCGAGGACTAGCGGGAGCCGGGGAGCTGTTTTTT. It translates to CASSRGLAGAGELFF.

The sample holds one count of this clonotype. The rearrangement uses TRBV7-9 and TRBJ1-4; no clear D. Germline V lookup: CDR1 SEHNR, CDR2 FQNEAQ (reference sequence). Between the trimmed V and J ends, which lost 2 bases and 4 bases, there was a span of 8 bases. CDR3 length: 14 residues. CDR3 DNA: TGTGCCAGCAGCTTATCGCAGTATAATGAAAAACTGTTTTTT. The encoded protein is CASSLSQYNEKLFF.

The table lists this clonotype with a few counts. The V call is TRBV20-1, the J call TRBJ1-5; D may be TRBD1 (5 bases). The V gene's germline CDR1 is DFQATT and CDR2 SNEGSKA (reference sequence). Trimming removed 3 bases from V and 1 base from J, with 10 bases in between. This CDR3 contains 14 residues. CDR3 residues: CSARGRVSNQPQHF. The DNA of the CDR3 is TGCAGTGCTAGGGGCAGGGTAAGCAATCAGCCCCAGCATTTT.

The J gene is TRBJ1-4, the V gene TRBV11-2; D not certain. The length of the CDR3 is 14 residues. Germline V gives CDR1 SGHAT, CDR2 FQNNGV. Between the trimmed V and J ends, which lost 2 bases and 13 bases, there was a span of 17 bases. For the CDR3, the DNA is TGTGCCAGCAGCTTAAGCCAAGCAAGGGTACGACTGTTTTTT. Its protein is CASSLSQARVRLFF.

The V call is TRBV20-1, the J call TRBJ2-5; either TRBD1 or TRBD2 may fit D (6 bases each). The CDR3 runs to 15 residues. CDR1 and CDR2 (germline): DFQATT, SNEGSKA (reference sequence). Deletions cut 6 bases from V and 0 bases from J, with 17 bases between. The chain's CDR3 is CSATVPGDNQETQYF. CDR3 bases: TGCAGTGCGACTGTCCCGGGGGACAACCAAGAGACCCAGTACTTC.

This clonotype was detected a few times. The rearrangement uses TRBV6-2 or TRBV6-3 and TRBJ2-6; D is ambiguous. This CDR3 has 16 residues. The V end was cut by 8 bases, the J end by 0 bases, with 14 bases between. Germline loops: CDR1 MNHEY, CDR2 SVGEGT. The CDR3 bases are TGTGCCAGCGGGCCCCTACAGTTCTCTGGGGCCAACGTCCTGACTTTC. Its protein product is CASGPLQFSGANVLTF.

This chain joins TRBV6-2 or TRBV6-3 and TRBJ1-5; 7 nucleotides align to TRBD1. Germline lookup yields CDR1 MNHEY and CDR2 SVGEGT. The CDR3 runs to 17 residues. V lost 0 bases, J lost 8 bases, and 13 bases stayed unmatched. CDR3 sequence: CASSYSRGTGDGKPQHF. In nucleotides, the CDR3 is TGTGCCAGCAGTTACTCGAGAGGCACAGGGGACGGGAAGCCCCAGCATTTT.

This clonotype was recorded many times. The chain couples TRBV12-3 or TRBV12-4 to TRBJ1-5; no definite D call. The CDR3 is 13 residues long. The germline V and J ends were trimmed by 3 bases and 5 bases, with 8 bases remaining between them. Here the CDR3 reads CASSFGGHQPQHF. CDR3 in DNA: TGTGCCAGCAGTTTCGGAGGCCATCAGCCCCAGCATTTT.

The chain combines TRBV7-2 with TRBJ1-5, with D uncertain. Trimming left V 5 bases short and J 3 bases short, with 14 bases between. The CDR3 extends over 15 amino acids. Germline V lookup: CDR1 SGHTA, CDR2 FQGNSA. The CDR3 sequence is CASSQRPGSNQPQHF. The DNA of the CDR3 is TGTGCCAGCAGCCAGCGGCCTGGGTCCAATCAGCCCCAGCATTTT.

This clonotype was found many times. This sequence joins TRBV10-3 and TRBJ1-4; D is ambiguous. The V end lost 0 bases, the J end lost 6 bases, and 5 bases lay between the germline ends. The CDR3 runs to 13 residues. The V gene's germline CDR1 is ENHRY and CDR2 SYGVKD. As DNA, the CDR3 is TGTGCCATCAGTGAGTCGACGGATGAAAAACTGTTTTTT. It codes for CAISESTDEKLFF.

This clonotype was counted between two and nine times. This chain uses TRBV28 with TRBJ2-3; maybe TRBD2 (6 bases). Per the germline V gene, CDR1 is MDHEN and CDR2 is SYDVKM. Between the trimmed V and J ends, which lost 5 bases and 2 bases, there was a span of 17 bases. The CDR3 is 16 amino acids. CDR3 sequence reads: CASSLDQSGATDTQYF. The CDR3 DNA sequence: TGTGCCAGCAGTCTTGATCAGTCGGGAGCCACAGATACGCAGTATTTT.

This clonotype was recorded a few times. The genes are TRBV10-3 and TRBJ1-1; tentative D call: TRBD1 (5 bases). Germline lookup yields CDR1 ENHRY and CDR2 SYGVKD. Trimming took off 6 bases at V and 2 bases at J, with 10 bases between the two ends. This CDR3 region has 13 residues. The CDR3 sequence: CAISAGSNTEAFF. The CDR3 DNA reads TGTGCCATCAGCGCAGGGAGCAACACTGAAGCTTTCTTT.

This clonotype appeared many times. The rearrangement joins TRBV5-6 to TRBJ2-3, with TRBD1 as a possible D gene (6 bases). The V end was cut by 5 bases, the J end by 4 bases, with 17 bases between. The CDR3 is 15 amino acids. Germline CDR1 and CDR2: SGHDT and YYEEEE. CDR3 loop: CASSYQGIQPDTQYF. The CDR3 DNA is TGTGCCAGCAGTTACCAGGGGATACAGCCAGATACGCAGTATTTT.

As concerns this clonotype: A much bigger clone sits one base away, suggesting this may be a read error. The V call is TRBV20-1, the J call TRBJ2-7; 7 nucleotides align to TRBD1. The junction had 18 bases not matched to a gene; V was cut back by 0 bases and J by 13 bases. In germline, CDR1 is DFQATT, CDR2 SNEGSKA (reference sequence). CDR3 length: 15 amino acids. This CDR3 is CSARDRDRSLTGHYF. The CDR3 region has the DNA TGCAGTGCTAGAGATAGGGACAGATCCTTAACCGGGCATTACTTC.

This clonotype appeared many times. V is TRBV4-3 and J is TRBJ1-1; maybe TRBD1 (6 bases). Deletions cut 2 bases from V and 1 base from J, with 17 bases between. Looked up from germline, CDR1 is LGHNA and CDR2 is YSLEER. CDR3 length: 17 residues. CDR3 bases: TGCGCCAGCAGCCAACTTCTCGGTGGGACATGGAACACTGAAGCTTTCTTT. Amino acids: CASSQLLGGTWNTEAFF.